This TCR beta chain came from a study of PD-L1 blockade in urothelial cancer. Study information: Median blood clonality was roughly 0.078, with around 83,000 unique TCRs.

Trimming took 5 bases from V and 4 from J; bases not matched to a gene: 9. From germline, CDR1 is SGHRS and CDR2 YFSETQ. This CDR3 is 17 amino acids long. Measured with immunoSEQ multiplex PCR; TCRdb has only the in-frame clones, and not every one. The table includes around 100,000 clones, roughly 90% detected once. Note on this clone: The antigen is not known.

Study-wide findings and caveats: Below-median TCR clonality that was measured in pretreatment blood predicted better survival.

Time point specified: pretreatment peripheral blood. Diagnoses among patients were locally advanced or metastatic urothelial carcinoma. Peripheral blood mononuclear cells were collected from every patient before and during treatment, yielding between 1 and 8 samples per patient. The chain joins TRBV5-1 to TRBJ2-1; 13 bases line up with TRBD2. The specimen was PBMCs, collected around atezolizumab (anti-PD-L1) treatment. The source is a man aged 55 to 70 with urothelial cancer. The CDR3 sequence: CASRGLAGEQGYNEQFF. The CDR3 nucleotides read TGCGCCAGCAGAGGACTAGCGGGAGAACAGGGGTACAATGAGCAGTTCTTC.